This paragraph covers one T cell receptor (beta chain) sequence. Residents of over 20 US areas, aged about 18 to 95 years, made up the participants. Which cohort a participant joined came from the clinical history participants gave. The data stem from a study of blood T cell repertoires in COVID-19. The length of the CDR3 is 14 residues. Trimming took off 4 bases at V and 2 bases at J, with 12 bases between the two ends. Per germline, CDR1 MNHEY and CDR2 SMNVEV (reference sequence). Clones were sequenced by immunoSEQ multiplex PCR, and TCRdb holds only the in-frame ones, with some missing. The table includes roughly 430,000 clones, around 90% detected once.

The sample consisted of PBMCs or T cells enriched from blood (not recorded which). The chain employs TRBV27 and TRBJ2-7; D possibly corresponds to TRBD1 (5 bases). This receptor was identified in a woman aged 40 to 55 with acute COVID-19. The CDR3 DNA reads as TGTGCCAGCAGTTCCTGGACAAATACCTACGAGCAGTACTTC. Its protein product is CASSSWTNTYEQYF.